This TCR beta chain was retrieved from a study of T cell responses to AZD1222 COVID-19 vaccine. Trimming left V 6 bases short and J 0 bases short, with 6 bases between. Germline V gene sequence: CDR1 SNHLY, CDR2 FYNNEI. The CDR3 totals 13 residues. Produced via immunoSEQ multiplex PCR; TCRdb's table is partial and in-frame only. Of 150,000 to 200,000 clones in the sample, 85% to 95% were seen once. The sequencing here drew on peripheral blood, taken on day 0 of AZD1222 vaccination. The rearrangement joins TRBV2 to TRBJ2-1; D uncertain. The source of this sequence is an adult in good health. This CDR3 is CASRASSYNEQFF. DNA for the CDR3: TGTGCCAGCAGGGCTAGCTCCTACAATGAGCAGTTCTTC. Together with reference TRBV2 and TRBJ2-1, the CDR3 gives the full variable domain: EPEVTQTPSHQVTQMGQEVILRCVPISNHLYFYWYRQILGQKVEFLVSFYNNEISEKSEIFDDQFSVERPDGSNFTLKIRSTKLEDSAMYFCASRASSYNEQFFGPGTRLTVL.